This T cell receptor (beta chain) is drawn from a study of blood T cell repertoires in COVID-19 (dated by TCRdb to about 2020). Describing the broader study: Samples covering the acute and convalescent phases of COVID-19 were provided by collaborators in the United States, Italy and Spain. Subjects who had been exposed to COVID-19, were actively infected with it, or had recovered from it provided the deeply sampled blood TCRbeta repertoires that made up the dataset. The material from the prospective study consisted of cDNA or gDNA derived from T cells, B-cell-depleted T cells, or PBMCs. The sample metadata nearly always contained a de-identified subject ID, COVID-19 status, age in years and sex. The repertoires were released in a freely available public database intended as a resource for research on the immune response to SARS-CoV-2. Where HLA class I and class II types were available, the types were taken from metadata supplied by the sample provider, not from assay-based typing. The samples were drawn from two sources: the first 160 participants of the ongoing ImmuneRACE study, and 1,000 to 1,500 subjects contributed by 6 global collaborators.

TCRbeta CDR3 regions were amplified from genomic DNA using the immunoSEQ Assay, a bias-controlled multiplex PCR. Turning to the authors' computational methods: Within the assay, amplification of reference gene primers was used to estimate how many nucleated cells each sample contained. To quantify the absolute abundance of each unique TCRbeta CDR3 rearrangement, sequence reads were collapsed and filtered. For each sample, productive Simpson clonality was calculated as the square root of Simpson's diversity index over productive rearrangements. In its TCRdb copy, this immuneACCESS table keeps in-frame sequences only and misses some clones. Where compared with another copy, unresolved V genes explain less than half of these, and the others have no known cause. Clonal size and the V and J genes are those of that table, whereas D and trimming came from the DNA. The sample table records a few hundred thousand clones; approximately 90% of these occur just once. The top ten clones comprise roughly 10% of the sample.

One collaborating source in Seattle enrolled patients while the patients were actively infected and followed the patients over time throughout the course of disease. Whole blood was collected in K2EDTA tubes by collaborating institutions according to the institutions' own protocols. For TCRbeta analysis, collaborators shipped samples as frozen whole blood, isolated PBMCs, or DNA extracted from either of those sample types. In regard to this clone: This receptor's antigen is unknown. No much larger clone is present one base from it, and per-base qualities are unavailable.

V loses 4 bases of germline sequence and J loses 4 bases, and the interval between the two ends is 15 bases. The CDR3 runs 15 residues from the cysteine to the phenylalanine. The read is trimmed to its CDR3 DNA, 45 bases read in frame from base 1. The germline V gene yields SGHRS for CDR1 and YFSETQ for CDR2. What the study reported, not specific to this receptor: Clinical and demographic metadata were provided uncurated, with the amount varying by source and participant.

The origin of this receptor is a woman aged 45-59 years with COVID-19, enrolled during active disease. Sequencing was done on a sample of peripheral blood. The sequence joins TRBV5-1 to TRBJ1-3; 6 matching bases give a weak D call of TRBD1. The CDR3 in this case is CASSREQGTGNTIYF. The nucleotides read TGCGCCAGCAGCAGAGAACAGGGCACGGGAAACACCATATATTTT.